This TCR beta chain was sequenced for a study of T cell responses to AZD1222 COVID-19 vaccine. This clone occurred once. The V gene's germline CDR1 is SGHRS and CDR2 YFSETQ. The trim removed 4 bases at V and 9 bases at J, leaving 6 bases unmatched. The CDR3 runs to 14 residues. Libraries were prepared by immunoSEQ multiplex PCR; TCRdb keeps only in-frame clonotypes and omits some of them. The sample has over 110,000 clones; 90% are singletons. The chain is built from TRBV5-1 and TRBJ1-6; TRBD1 matches 8 bases. The receptor was isolated from an adult who received the AZD1222 COVID-19 vaccine. Sequencing was performed on peripheral blood, taken 28 days after the second AZD1222 dose. DNA for the CDR3: TGCGCCAGCAGCGGGGGACAGGAGACTTCACCCCTCCACTTT. Its translation: CASSGGQETSPLHF.